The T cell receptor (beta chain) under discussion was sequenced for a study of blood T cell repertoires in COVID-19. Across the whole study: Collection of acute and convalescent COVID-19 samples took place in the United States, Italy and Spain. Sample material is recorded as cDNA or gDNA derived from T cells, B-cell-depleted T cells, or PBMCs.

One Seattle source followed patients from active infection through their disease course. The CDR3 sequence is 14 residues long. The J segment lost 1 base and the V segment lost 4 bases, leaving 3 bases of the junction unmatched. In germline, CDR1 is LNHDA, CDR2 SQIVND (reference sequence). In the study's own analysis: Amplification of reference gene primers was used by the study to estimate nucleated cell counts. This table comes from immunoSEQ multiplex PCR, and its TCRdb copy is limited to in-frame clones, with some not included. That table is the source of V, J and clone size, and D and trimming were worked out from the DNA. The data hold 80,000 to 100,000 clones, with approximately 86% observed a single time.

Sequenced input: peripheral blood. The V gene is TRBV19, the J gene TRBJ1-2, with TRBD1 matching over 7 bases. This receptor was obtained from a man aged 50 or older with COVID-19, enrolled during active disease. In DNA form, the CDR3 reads TGTGCCAGTAGTAGCCGACAGGGTAACTATGGCTACACCTTC. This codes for CASSSRQGNYGYTF.